A selection of T cell receptor beta chains follows, all from one sample in a study of T cell repertoires in cytomegalovirus infection. TCRdb reprocessed the reads via MiXCR and lists one record per CDR3 protein. Of hundreds of thousands of distinct CDR3 sequences listed, 10% to 12% were seen once; the top ten hold about 10%. Material for sequencing was PBMCs. These receptors were taken from a human donor in good health (CMV status not recorded). Some clones in this sample may be carry-over from other donors' samples. CDR3s include the opening cysteine and the closing phenylalanine or tryptophan. A D gene is named only where the DNA matches it firmly. Size values are once, few and many counts, or a class for expanded clones, and some rows have none.

v_call	clone_size	j_call	d_call	cdr3_nt	cdr3_aa
TRBV7-3	many	TRBJ2-2	TRBD1	TGTGCCAGCAGCCCCCAGGGGGCGAACACCGGGGAGCTGTTTTTT	CASSPQGANTGELFF
TRBV29-1	many	TRBJ1-2	NA	TGCAGCGTTGAAGACAGTAACTATGGCTACACCTTC	CSVEDSNYGYTF
TRBV7-8	many	TRBJ1-2	NA	TGTGCCAGCAGCTTAAGTGACGGAGGCTACACCTTC	CASSLSDGGYTF
TRBV7-8	many	TRBJ2-5	NA	TGTGCCAGCAGCCCCTTTTGGGGCCAAGAGACCCAGTACTTC	CASSPFWGQETQYF
TRBV5-4	many	TRBJ1-1	TRBD1	TGTGCCAGCAACTCCGGGACAGGGGTTACTGAAGCTTTCTTT	CASNSGTGVTEAFF
TRBV11-2	NA	TRBJ2-2	NA	TGTGCCAGCAGCTTAGGTCGGGCCGGCACCGGGGAGCTGTTTTTT	CASSLGRAGTGELFF
TRBV20-1	NA	TRBJ1-5	NA	TGCAGTGCTAGGAGGCCAGGATGGGGCAATCAGCCCCAGCATTTT	CSARRPGWGNQPQHF
TRBV20-1	NA	TRBJ2-5	NA	TGCAGTGCTAGTGATACTAGCAGGCGTGGTTGGGAGACCCAGTACTTC	CSASDTSRRGWETQYF
TRBV20-1	NA	TRBJ2-3	TRBD2	TGCAGTGCTGGGGGGACTAGCGGCACAGATACGCAGTATTTT	CSAGGTSGTDTQYF
TRBV11-2	many	TRBJ1-6	NA	TGTGCCAGCAGCTTAGAGGGGTTCACCTCGAGCTCCTATAATTCACCCCTCCACTTT	CASSLEGFTSSSYNSPLHF
TRBV10-3	NA	TRBJ1-1	NA	TGTGCCATCAGTGGGCCGGGACCGAACACTGAAGCTTTCTTT	CAISGPGPNTEAFF